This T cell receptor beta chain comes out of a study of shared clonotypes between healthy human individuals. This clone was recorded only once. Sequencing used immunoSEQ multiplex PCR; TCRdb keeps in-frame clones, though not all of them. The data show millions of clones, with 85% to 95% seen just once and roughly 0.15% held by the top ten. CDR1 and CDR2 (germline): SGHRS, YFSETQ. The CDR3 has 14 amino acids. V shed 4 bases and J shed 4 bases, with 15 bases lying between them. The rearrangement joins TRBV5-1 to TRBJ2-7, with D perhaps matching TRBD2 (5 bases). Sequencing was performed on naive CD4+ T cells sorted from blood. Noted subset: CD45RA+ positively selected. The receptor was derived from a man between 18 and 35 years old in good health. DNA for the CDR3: TGCGCCAGCAGCCACTCTCGGGATATGTACGAGCAGTACTTC. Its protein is CASSHSRDMYEQYF.